The 19 T cell receptor beta chains listed next were all sequenced from one sample in a study of OX40 agonist ivuxolimab in advanced cancers. Profiled with immunoSEQ multiplex PCR; TCRdb holds only in-frame clones, not every one. The sample lists 12,000 or so clones; 70% to 90% were seen once. The material sequenced was CD4+ or CD8+ T cells sorted from blood, taken in a trial of the OX40 agonist ivuxolimab. The receptors here all came from an adult with an advanced solid tumor such as melanoma, head and neck, liver or kidney cancer.

This chain joins TRBV4-1 and TRBJ1-1; TRBD1 is a possible D gene (5 bases). This CDR3 comprises 16 residues. V dropped 5 bases and J dropped 2 bases, with 18 bases sitting between them. Per the germline V gene, CDR1 is MGHRA and CDR2 is YSYEKL. The CDR3 protein is CASSAIPGGRNTEAFF. The CDR3 DNA is TGCGCCAGCAGCGCTATCCCGGGGGGTAGAAACACTGAAGCTTTCTTT.

The chain has TRBV11-2 and TRBJ1-2; 11 nucleotides match TRBD1. Germline V lookup: CDR1 SGHAT, CDR2 FQNNGV. This CDR3 has 16 residues. J was trimmed by 7 bases and V by 1 base; bases with no gene match: 8. The CDR3 reads CASSLAGGQGVFGYTF. Written as DNA, the CDR3 is TGTGCCAGCAGCTTAGCGGGGGGACAGGGGGTGTTTGGCTACACCTTC.

J is TRBJ2-7 and V is TRBV9, with D possibly being TRBD2 (6 bases). Germline CDR1 reads SGDLS; CDR2 reads YYNGEE. V shed 0 bases and J shed 3 bases, with 7 bases lying between them. The CDR3 covers 13 residues. CDR3 coding DNA: TGTGCCAGCAGCGTAGGCGGGAACTACGAGCAGTACTTC. Encoded protein: CASSVGGNYEQYF.

The J gene is TRBJ2-5, the V gene TRBV6-1, with a tentative D call TRBD1 (5 bases). The CDR3 totals 13 residues. Trimming stripped 6 bases from V and 5 bases from J, with 13 bases between. Germline V gene data show CDR1 as MNHNS and CDR2 as SASEGT. This chain's CDR3 is CASRNPSGETQYF. Here the CDR3 DNA reads TGTGCCAGCAGAAACCCCTCAGGGGAGACCCAGTACTTC.

V usage is TRBV13 and J usage is TRBJ1-5; D not resolved. Germline CDR1 is PRHDT and CDR2 is FYEKMQ (reference sequence). CDR3 length: 12 residues. The V end was cut by 5 bases, the J end by 4 bases, with 6 bases between. The CDR3 DNA reads TGTGCCAGCAGCGGTCGGAATCAGCCCCAGCATTTT. It translates to CASSGRNQPQHF.

V gene TRBV7-8 combines with J gene TRBJ2-7; a weak D match, TRBD1 (6 bases). V shed 1 base and J shed 3 bases, with 13 bases lying between them. CDR1 and CDR2 from the germline V gene are SGHVS and FQNEAQ. The CDR3 runs to 15 residues. Written as DNA, the CDR3 is TGTGCCAGCAGCTTAGGTGGACAGAACATCTACGAGCAGTACTTC. The encoded protein is CASSLGGQNIYEQYF.

This clone appeared a single time. The chain uses TRBV2 and TRBJ2-4, with 7 bases fitting TRBD1. This CDR3 is 13 amino acids long. From germline, CDR1 is SNHLY and CDR2 FYNNEI. The trim removed 3 bases at V and 5 bases at J, leaving 1 base unmatched. CDR3 nucleotides: TGTGCCAGCAGTGACGGACAGGAAAACATTCAGTACTTC. It specifies CASSDGQENIQYF.

This chain links TRBV6-5 with TRBJ2-5, with D perhaps matching TRBD1 or TRBD2 (6 bases each). The CDR3 length is 13 residues. Trimming removed 2 bases from V and 5 bases from J, with 9 bases in between. In germline, CDR1 is MNHEY, CDR2 SVGAGI. CDR3 DNA: TGTGCCAGCAGTTACCAAGGGGGGGAGACCCAGTACTTC. Protein sequence: CASSYQGGETQYF.

The chain links TRBV27 to TRBJ2-7; perhaps TRBD1 as D (6 bases). This CDR3 spans 13 amino acids. Germline V gives CDR1 MNHEY, CDR2 SMNVEV (reference sequence). V was shortened by 1 base and J by 8 bases, with 12 bases between the two germline ends. The CDR3 DNA reads TGTGCCAGCAGTTTATTGCGCCAGGGGAAGCAGTACTTC. This codes for CASSLLRQGKQYF.

For this clone: Other nucleotide sequences in the sample specify the same CDR3. The J gene is TRBJ2-3, the V gene TRBV9; no clear D. V was clipped by 0 bases and J by 3 bases, with 8 bases between them. The CDR3 length is 14 residues. The V gene's germline CDR1 is SGDLS and CDR2 YYNGEE. In nucleotides, the CDR3 is TGTGCCAGCAGCGTAGCGGGCACTACAGATACGCAGTATTTT. Its protein is CASSVAGTTDTQYF.

By proportion, this clone is medium-sized (0.01 to 0.1%). This chain connects TRBV6-1 to TRBJ2-7; TRBD2 matches at 8 bases. The V gene end was trimmed by 2 bases and the J gene end by 0 bases; junction bases not matched to a gene: 3. Germline-derived CDR1 and CDR2 are MNHNS and SASEGT. The CDR3 is 15 amino acids. In DNA, the CDR3 is TGTGCCAGCAGTGAACACAGCGGGAGCTCCTACGAGCAGTACTTC. Residues: CASSEHSGSSYEQYF.

CDR3 sequence: CSVFGVPEAFF. In DNA, the CDR3 is TGCAGCGTTTTCGGAGTTCCTGAAGCTTTCTTT. V gene TRBV29-1 combines with J gene TRBJ1-1; D gene unclear. CDR3 length: 11 residues. Germline V CDR1 and CDR2: SQVTM, ANQGSEA. The V end was cut by 5 bases, the J end by 6 bases, with 10 bases between. Full variable domain (missing parts from reference TRBV29-1 and TRBJ1-1): SAVISQKPSRDICQRGTSLTIQCQVDSQVTMMFWYRQQPGQSLTLIATANQGSEATYESGFVIDKFPISRPNLTFSTLTVSNMSPEDSSIYLCSVFGVPEAFFGQGTRLTVV.

The V gene is TRBV25-1, the J gene TRBJ1-2; no reliable D call. The germline V gene encodes CDR1 MGHDK and CDR2 SYGVNS. CDR3 size: 14 residues. The V gene lost 1 base and the J gene lost 4 bases, with 10 bases spanning the gap. The CDR3 here is CASSESGVFYGYTF. The DNA of the CDR3 is TGTGCCAGCAGTGAATCTGGGGTTTTCTATGGCTACACCTTC.

V is TRBV4-1 and J is TRBJ2-7; 11 bases map to TRBD1. The CDR3 spans 14 residues. V trimming: 3 bases; J trimming: 5 bases; junction bases outside the gene matches: 3. From germline, CDR1 is MGHRA and CDR2 YSYEKL. The CDR3: CASSHGQGADEQYF. The CDR3 region has the DNA TGCGCCAGCAGCCACGGACAGGGGGCCGACGAGCAGTACTTC.

This clone was recorded a few times. The V call is TRBV12-1, the J call TRBJ1-3; whether TRBD1, the table's D call, matches the DNA was not checked. TRBV12-1 is listed as a pseudogene. The CDR3 covers 17 residues. DNA of the CDR3: TGTGCCAGCAGCTTTTACCGGACAGGGGTTAATGGAAACACCATATATTTT. This codes for CASSFYRTGVNGNTIYF.

In this sample, this clone is large. J is TRBJ2-5 and V is TRBV6-5, with a weak D call TRBD1 (5 bases). Trimming took off 6 bases at V and 5 bases at J, with 13 bases between the two ends. The germline V gene has CDR1 MNHEY and CDR2 SVGAGI. The CDR3 is 13 amino acids. The CDR3 here is CASRNPSGETQYF. CDR3 nucleotide sequence: TGTGCCAGCAGAAACCCCTCAGGGGAGACCCAGTACTTC.

The V and J genes are TRBV7-8 and TRBJ2-7; D possibly corresponds to TRBD2 (5 bases). CDR3 length equals 17 residues. The germline CDR1 and CDR2 sequences are SGHVS and FQNEAQ. With 0 bases removed from V and 5 bases from J, the gap between germline ends came to 20 bases. The DNA for the CDR3 is TGTGCCAGCAGCTTAGCGGCCGAGGGTAAAGTAGGGAACGAGCAGTACTTC. Translation gives CASSLAAEGKVGNEQYF.

This chain joins TRBV27 and TRBJ2-3; TRBD1 is a possible D gene (7 bases). Between the trimmed V and J ends, which lost 5 bases and 7 bases, there was a span of 13 bases. There are 13 residues in the CDR3. CDR1 MNHEY and CDR2 SMNVEV come from the germline V gene (reference sequence). The DNA of the CDR3 is TGTGCCAGCAGTACAGGGGCGGGATATACGCAGTATTTT. Translation gives CASSTGAGYTQYF.

This clone was counted a single time. The rearrangement joins TRBV9 to TRBJ1-2; TRBD1 is a possible D gene (5 bases). Trimming cost V 3 bases and J 0 bases, with 12 bases left between them. The germline CDR1 and CDR2 sequences are SGDLS and YYNGEE. The CDR3 is 15 residues long. The CDR3 DNA reads as TGTGCCAGCAGCGCCACGGGGGTAGCTAACTATGGCTACACCTTC. It is translated as CASSATGVANYGYTF.